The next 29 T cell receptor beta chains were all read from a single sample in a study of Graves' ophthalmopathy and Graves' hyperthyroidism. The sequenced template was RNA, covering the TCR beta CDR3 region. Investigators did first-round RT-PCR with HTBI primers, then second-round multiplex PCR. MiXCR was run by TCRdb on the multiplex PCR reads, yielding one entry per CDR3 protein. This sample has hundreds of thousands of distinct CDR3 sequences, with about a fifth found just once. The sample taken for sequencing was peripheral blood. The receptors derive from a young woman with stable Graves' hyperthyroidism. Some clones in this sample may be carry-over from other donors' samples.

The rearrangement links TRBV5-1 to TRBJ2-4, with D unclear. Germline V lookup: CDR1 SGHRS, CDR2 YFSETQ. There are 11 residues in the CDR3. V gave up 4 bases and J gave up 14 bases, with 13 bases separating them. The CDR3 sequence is CASSAGPYKYF. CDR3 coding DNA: TGCGCCAGCAGCGCCGGGCCTTATAAGTACTTC.

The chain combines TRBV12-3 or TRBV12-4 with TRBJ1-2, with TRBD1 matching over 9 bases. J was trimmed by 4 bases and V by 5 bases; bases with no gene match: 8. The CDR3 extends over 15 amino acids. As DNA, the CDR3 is TGTGCCAGCAGTACACCCCGGACAGGGGTCTATGGCTACACCTTC. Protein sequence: CASSTPRTGVYGYTF.

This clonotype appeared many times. The CDR3 nucleotides read TGTGCCAGCAGTGAAGAGGTGACAGTCCGTGGCTACACCTTC. It specifies CASSEEVTVRGYTF. The J gene is TRBJ1-2, the V gene TRBV6-1; tentatively, D is TRBD1 (5 bases). Trimming pared 1 base from V and 7 bases from J, leaving 13 bases between. The CDR3 is 14 residues long. In germline, CDR1 is MNHNS, CDR2 SASEGT.

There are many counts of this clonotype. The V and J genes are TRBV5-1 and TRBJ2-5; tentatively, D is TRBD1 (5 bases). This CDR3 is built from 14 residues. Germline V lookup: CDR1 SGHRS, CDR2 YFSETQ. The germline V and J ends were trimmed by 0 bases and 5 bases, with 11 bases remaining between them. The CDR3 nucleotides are TGCGCCAGCAGCTTGGGGACATCACTCGAGACCCAGTACTTC. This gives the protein CASSLGTSLETQYF.

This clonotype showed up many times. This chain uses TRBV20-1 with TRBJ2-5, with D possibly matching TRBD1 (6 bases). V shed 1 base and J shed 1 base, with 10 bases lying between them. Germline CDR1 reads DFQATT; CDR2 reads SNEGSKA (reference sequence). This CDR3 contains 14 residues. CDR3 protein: CSARVGTLQETQYF. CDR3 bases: TGCAGTGCTAGAGTGGGGACACTCCAAGAGACCCAGTACTTC.

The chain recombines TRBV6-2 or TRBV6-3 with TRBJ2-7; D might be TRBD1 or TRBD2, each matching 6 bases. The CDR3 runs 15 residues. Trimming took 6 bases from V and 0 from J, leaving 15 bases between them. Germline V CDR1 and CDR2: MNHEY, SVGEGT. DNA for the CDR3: TGTGCCAGCAGCCCTAGGGGGGCGAACTCCTACGAGCAGTACTTC. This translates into CASSPRGANSYEQYF.

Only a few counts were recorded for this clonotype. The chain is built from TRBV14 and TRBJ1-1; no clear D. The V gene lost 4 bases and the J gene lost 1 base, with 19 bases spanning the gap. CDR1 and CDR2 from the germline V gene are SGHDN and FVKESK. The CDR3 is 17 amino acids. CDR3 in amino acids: CASSRGRRRWGNTEAFF. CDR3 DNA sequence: TGTGCCAGCAGCCGCGGACGGAGGAGATGGGGGAACACTGAAGCTTTCTTT.

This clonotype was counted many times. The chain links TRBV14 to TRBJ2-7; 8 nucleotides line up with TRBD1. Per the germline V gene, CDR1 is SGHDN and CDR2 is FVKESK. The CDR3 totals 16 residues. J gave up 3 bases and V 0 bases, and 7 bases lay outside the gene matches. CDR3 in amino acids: CASSQDRQGANYEQYF. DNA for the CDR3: TGTGCCAGCAGCCAAGATAGGCAGGGGGCCAACTACGAGCAGTACTTC.

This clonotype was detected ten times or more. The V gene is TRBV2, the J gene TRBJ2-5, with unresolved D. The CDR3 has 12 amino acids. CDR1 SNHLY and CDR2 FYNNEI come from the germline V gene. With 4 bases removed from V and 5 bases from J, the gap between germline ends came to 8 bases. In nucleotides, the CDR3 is TGTGCCAGCAGTGCCTTCGTTGAGACCCAGTACTTC. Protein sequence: CASSAFVETQYF.

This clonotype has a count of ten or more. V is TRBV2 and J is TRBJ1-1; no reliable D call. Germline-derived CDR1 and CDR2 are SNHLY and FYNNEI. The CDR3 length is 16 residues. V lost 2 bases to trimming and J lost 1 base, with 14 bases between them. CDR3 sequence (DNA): TGTGCCAGCAGTGAAATAGCTTGGGCAGAGAACACTGAAGCTTTCTTT. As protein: CASSEIAWAENTEAFF.

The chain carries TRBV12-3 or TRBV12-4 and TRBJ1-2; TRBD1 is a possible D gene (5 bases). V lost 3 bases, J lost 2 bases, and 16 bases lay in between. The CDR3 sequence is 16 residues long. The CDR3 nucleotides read TGTGCCAGCAGTTTTGACTGGTATGGGGGAAACTATGGCTACACCTTC. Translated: CASSFDWYGGNYGYTF.

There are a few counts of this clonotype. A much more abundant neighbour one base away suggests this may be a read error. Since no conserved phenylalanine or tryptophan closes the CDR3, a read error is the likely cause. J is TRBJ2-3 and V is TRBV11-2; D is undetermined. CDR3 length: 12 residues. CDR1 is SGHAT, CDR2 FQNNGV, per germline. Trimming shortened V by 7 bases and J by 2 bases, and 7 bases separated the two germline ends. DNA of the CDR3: TGTGCCAGCACCCCCCCCACAGATACGCAGTATTGT. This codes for CASTPPTDTQYC.

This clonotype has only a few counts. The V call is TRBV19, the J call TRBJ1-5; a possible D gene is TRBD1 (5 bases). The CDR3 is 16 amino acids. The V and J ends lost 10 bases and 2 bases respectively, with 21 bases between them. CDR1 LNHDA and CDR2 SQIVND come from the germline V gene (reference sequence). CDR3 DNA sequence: TGTGCCACCGGACGGGACGGGGGAATGGGCAATCAGCCCCAGCATTTT. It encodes CATGRDGGMGNQPQHF.

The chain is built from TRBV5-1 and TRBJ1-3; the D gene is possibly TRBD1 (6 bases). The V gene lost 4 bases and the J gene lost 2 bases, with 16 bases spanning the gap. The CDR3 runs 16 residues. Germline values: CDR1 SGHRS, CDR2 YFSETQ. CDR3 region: CASSGGGTSTGNTIYF. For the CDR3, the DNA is TGCGCCAGCAGCGGGGGGGGGACATCGACTGGAAACACCATATATTTT.

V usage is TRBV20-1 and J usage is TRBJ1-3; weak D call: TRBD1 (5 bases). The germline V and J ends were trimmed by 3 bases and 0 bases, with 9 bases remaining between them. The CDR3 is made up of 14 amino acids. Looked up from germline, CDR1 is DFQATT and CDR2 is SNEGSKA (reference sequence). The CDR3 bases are TGCAGTGCTAGGGACATTTACTCTGGAAACACCATATATTTT. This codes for CSARDIYSGNTIYF.

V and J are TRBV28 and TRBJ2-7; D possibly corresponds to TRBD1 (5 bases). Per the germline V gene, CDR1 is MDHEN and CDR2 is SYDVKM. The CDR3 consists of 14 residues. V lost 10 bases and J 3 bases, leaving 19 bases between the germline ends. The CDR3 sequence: CATQTGQGGYEQYF. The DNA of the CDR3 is TGTGCCACCCAAACGGGTCAGGGCGGCTACGAGCAGTACTTC.

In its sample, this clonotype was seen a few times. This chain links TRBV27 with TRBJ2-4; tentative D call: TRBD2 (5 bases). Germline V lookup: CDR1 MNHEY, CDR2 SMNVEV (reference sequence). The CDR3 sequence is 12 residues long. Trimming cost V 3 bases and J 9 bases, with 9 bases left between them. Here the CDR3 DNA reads TGTGCCAGCAGTTTTGAGGGTGGCATTCAGTACTTC. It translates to CASSFEGGIQYF.

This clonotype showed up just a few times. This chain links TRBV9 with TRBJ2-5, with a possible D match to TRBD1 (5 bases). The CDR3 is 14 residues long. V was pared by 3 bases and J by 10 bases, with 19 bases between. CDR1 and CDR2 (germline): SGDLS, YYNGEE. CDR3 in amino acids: CASSATTVPQSQYF. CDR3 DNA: TGTGCCAGCAGCGCAACGACAGTCCCCCAGAGCCAGTACTTC.

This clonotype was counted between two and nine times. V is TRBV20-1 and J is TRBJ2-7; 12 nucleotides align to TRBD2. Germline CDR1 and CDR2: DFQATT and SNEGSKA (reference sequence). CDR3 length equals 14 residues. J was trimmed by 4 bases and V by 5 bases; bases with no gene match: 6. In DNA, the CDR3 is TGCAGTGCTCGACTAGCGGGAGATATATACGAGCAGTACTTC. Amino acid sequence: CSARLAGDIYEQYF.

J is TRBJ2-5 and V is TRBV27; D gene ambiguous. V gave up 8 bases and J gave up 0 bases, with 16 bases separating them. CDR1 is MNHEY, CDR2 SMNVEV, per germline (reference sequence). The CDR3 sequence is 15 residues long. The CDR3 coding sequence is TGTGCCAGCGCGTTGGGGTTTGGGTACCAAGAGACCCAGTACTTC. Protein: CASALGFGYQETQYF.

Written as DNA, the CDR3 is TGCAGTGCTAGCGGCATTCTAAGTTCCTACGAGCAGTACTTC. This encodes CSASGILSSYEQYF. The rearrangement joins TRBV20-1 to TRBJ2-7; D unclear. Trimming cost V 3 bases and J 1 base, with 13 bases left between them. The CDR3 is 14 amino acids. Germline V gives CDR1 DFQATT, CDR2 SNEGSKA (reference sequence).

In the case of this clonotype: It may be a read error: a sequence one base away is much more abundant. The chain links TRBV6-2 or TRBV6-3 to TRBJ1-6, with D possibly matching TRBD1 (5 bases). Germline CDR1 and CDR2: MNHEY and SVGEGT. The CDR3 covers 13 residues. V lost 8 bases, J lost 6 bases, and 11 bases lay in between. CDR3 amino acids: CASRVRVNSPLHF. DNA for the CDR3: TGTGCCAGCCGTGTCAGGGTTAATTCACCCCTCCACTTT.

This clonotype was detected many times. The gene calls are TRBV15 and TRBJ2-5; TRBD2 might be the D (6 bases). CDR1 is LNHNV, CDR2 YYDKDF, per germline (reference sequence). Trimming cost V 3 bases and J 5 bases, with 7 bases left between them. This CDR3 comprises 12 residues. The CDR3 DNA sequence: TGTGCCACCAGCAGGGGGAGGGAGACCCAGTACTTC. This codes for CATSRGRETQYF.

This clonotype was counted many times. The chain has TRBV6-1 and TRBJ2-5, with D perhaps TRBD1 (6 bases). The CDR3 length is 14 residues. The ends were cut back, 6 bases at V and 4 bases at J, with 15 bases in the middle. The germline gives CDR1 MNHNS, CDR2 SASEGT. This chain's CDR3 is CASRPATGLETQYF. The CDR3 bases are TGTGCCAGCAGGCCCGCTACAGGGTTAGAGACCCAGTACTTC.

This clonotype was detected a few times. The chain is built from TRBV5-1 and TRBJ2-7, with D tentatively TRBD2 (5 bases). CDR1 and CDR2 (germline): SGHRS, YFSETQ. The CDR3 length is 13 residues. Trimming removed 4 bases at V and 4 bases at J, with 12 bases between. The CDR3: CASSLPEGYEQYF. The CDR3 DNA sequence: TGCGCCAGCAGCCTCCCAGAGGGTTACGAGCAGTACTTC.

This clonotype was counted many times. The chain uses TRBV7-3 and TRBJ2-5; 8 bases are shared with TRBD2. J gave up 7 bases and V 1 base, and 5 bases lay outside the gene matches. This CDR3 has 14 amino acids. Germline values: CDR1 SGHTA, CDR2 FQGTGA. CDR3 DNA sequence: TGTGCCAGCAGCTTAATGGGACTAGGGGGGACCCAGTACTTC. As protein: CASSLMGLGGTQYF.

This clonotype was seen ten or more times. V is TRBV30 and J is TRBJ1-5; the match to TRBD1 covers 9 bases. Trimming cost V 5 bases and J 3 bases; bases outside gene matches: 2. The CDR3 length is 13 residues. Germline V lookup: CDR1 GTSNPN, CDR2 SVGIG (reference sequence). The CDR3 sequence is CAWGDRDNQPQHF. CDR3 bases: TGTGCCTGGGGGGACAGGGACAATCAGCCCCAGCATTTT.

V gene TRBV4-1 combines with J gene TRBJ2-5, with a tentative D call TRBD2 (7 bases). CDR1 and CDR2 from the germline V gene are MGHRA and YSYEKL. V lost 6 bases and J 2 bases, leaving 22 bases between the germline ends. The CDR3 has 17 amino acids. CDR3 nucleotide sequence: TGCGCCAGCAGTCTAGGGATGGGGGGGGGCGGGCAAGAGACCCAGTACTTC. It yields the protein CASSLGMGGGGQETQYF.

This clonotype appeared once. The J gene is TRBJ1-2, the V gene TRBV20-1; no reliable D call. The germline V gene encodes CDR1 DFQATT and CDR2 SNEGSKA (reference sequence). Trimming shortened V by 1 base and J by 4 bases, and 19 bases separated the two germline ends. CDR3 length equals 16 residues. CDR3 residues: CSARGLGVGQSYGYTF. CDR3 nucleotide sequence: TGCAGTGCTAGAGGTCTTGGGGTCGGGCAGTCCTATGGCTACACCTTC.